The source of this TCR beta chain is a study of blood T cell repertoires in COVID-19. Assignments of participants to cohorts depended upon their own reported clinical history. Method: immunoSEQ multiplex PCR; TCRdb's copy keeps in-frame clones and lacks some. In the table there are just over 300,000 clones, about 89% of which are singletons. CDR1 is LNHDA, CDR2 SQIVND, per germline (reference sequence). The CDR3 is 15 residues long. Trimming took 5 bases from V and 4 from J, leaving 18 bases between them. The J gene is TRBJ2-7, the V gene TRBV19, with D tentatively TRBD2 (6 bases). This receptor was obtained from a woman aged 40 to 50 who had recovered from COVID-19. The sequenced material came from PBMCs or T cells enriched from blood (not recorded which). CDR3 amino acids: CASSWSRAGTYEQYF. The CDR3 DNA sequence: TGTGCCAGTAGTTGGTCCCGGGCAGGGACTTACGAGCAGTACTTC.